This T cell receptor beta chain is from a study of graft-versus-host responses after intestinal transplantation. The V and J ends lost 6 bases and 6 bases respectively, with 12 bases between them. This CDR3 comprises 13 residues. Germline V gene lookup returns CDR1 MNHEY and CDR2 SVGAGI. TCRdb keeps only in-frame clones here, not all; method: immunoSEQ multiplex PCR. This sample has tens of thousands of clones; roughly 94% occur once, and the top ten carry 0.4% to 0.65%. The clonotype originates from a human patient who received an intestinal transplant, so some T cells may come from the graft donor. V usage is TRBV6-5 and J usage is TRBJ2-1, with D perhaps TRBD2 (6 bases). Specimen: PBMCs, collected 156 days after intestinal transplant. The CDR3 nucleotides read TGTGCCAGCAGCGTAGCGGTGATCAATGAGCAGTTCTTC. It is translated as CASSVAVINEQFF.